This TCR beta chain came from a study of technical replicates of blood from a handful of donors. V was clipped by 2 bases and J by 2 bases, with 10 bases between them. Germline CDR1 and CDR2: SGHVS and FQNEAQ. This CDR3 is built from 14 residues. TCRdb's table, derived via immunoSEQ multiplex PCR, lists solely in-frame clones and lacks some. The table has about 80,000 clones, about 97% seen once. The source material was T cells isolated from PBMCs. This TCR derives from a human donor in good health. V usage is TRBV7-8 and J usage is TRBJ2-7; D may be TRBD1 (6 bases). This CDR3 reads CASSLTGHPYEQYF. The CDR3 region has the DNA TGTGCCAGCAGCTTAACGGGACACCCCTACGAGCAGTACTTC.